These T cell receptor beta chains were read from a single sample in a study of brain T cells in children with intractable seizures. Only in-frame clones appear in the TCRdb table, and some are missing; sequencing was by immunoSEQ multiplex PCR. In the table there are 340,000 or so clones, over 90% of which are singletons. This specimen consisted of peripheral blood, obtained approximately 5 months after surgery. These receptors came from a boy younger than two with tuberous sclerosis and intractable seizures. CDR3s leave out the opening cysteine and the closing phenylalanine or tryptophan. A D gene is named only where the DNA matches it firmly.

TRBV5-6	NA	ASSLGNTGELF
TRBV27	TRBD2	ASSLAGGPDEQY
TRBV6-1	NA	ASSEAPTEAF
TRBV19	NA	ASSNGLNTEAF
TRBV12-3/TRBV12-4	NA	ASYRRGYNEQF
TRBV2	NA	ASSEWDGTYEQY
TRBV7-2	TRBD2	ASSLGGGARETQY
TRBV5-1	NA	ASSLQGIGDGYT
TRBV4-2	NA	ASSPRDSPGNTIY
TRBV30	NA	AWSRVSIYGYT
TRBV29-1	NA	SVEDQGESYEQY
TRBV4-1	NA	ASSQGLWNTEAF
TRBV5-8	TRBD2	ASSPRLAPNNEQF
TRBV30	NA	AWSLPRGTEAF
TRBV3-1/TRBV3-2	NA	ASSPYQGEQY
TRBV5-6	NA	ASSLVRDSGNTIY
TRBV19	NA	ASSISEGANEQF
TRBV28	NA	ASSLSRSSYEQY
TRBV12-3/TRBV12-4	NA	ASSSITEAF
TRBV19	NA	ASSPTGNTEAF
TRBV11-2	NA	ASSSRPDDEQY
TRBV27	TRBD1	ASSLLDRSYEQY
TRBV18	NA	ASSPGTWETQY